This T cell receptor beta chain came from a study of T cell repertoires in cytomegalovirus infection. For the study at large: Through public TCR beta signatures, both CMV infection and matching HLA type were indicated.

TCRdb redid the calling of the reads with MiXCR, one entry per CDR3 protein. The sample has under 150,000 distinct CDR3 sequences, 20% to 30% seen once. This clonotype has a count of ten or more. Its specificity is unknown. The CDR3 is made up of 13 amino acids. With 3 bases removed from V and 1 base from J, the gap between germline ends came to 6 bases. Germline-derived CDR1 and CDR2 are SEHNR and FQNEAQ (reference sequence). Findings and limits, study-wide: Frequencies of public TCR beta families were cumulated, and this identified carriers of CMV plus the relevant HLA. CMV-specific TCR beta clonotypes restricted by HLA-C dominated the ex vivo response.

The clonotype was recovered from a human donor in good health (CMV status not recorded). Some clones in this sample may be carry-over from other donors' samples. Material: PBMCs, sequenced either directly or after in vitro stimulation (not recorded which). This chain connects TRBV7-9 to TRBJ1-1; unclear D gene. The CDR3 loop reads CASSFNPNTEAFF. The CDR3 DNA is TGTGCCAGCAGCTTTAACCCGAACACTGAAGCTTTCTTT.